These T cell receptor beta chains were read from a single sample in a study of technical replicates of blood from a handful of donors. The assay was immunoSEQ multiplex PCR, and TCRdb's table has in-frame clones only and misses some. The sample lists about 68,000 clones, around 97% occurring once. The sample taken for sequencing was T cells isolated from PBMCs. These receptor sequences come from a human donor in good health. The CDR3 runs from the conserved cysteine through the conserved F or W. The D gene is left open where the match is weak. Only some rows state a clone size, as once, few, many or a class for expanded clones.

v_gene,abundance,j_gene,d_gene,CDR3nt,CDR3aa
TRBV6-6,NA,TRBJ2-7,TRBD1,TGTGCCAGCAGGGGCATCGGGACAGGGGGATACGAGCAGTACTTC,CASRGIGTGGYEQYF
TRBV14,NA,TRBJ2-7,NA,TGTGCCAGCAGCCTTGGTTTGGGCTTTCCCTACGAGCAGTACTTC,CASSLGLGFPYEQYF
TRBV4-1,NA,TRBJ2-2,TRBD2,TGCGCCAGCAGCCAAGGACTAGCGGGAGGGCACTGGGAGCTGTTTTTT,CASSQGLAGGHWELFF
TRBV20-1,NA,TRBJ2-2,NA,TGCAGTGCTAGGCGAGGGGGGGAGCTGTTTTTT,CSARRGGELFF
TRBV7-9,NA,TRBJ1-4,TRBD1,TGTGCCAGCAGCCAAGGACAGGGGGCGACTAATGAAAAACTGTTTTTT,CASSQGQGATNEKLFF
TRBV25-1,NA,TRBJ2-1,TRBD2,TGTGCCAGCATTCGTAGCGGGAGTTACAATGAGCAGTTCTTC,CASIRSGSYNEQFF
TRBV5-1,NA,TRBJ2-2,NA,TGCGCCAGCAGCTTGCGTTACGGCGGGAACACCGGGGAGCTGTTTTTT,CASSLRYGGNTGELFF
TRBV5-1,NA,TRBJ2-7,NA,TGCGCCAGCAGCTTGGTCCGGGACGAGCAGTACTTC,CASSLVRDEQYF
TRBV7-9,NA,TRBJ2-5,NA,TGTGCCAGCAGCGGCAGGGGTGGGGAAGAGACCCAGTACTTC,CASSGRGGEETQYF
TRBV6-5,once,TRBJ2-3,TRBD2,TGTGCCAGCAGTTACGGGCTAGCGGGAGATACGCAGTATTTT,CASSYGLAGDTQYF
TRBV5-6,NA,TRBJ1-1,TRBD1,TGTGCCAGCAGTCGGACAGGGTCTGAAGCTTTCTTT,CASSRTGSEAFF
TRBV7-2,NA,TRBJ2-6,NA,TGTGCCAGCACCCTAAGCTTCTCTGGGGCCAACGTCCTGACTTTC,CASTLSFSGANVLTF
TRBV19,NA,TRBJ2-7,NA,TGTGCCAGTAGTATTTTGGGAGGCCTAGGGGAGCAGTACTTC,CASSILGGLGEQYF
TRBV6-1,NA,TRBJ1-2,TRBD1,TGTGCCAGCAGCATTCGACAGGGCTATGGCTACACCTTC,CASSIRQGYGYTF